This T cell receptor (beta chain) was obtained from a study of naive and memory T cell subsets (dated by TCRdb to about 2017). General notes on the study: In the figure summarizing the skin biopsy and whole blood samples, approximately 10 blood donors, 7 tuberculin skin test biopsies and 3 saline control biopsies were reported. As previously described, skin biopsies were taken from tuberculin skin test sites or from saline-injected control sites and processed for RNA extraction. PCR2 was typically a SYBR Green qPCR stopped at a set threshold; low-input samples could instead use end-point PCR (approximately 6 cycles). Study-wide conclusions, independent of this receptor: The larger number of TCRs at tuberculin skin test sites was interpreted as T cell infiltration of a delayed type IV hypersensitivity reaction. Details of skin biopsy collection and RNA processing were not given in the paper but were referenced to earlier studies. The potential sensitivity of the RNA-based method to TCR transcript changes with T cell activation and differentiation was acknowledged. TCR sequences were reportedly recovered from both types of skin biopsy, with far more TCRs being found at tuberculin skin test sites.

Points on this clonotype: There is no known antigen for this receptor. There are no base qualities to consult, and no much larger clone falls within one base.

The sample's treatment or condition label, in plain terms: skin biopsy from PPD injection site in Mantoux-positive individual. Using 3' ligation of a UMI-containing oligonucleotide to TCR cDNA, the study laid out a robust and sensitive protocol to amplify, sequence and analyze TCRs. The tuberculin skin test biopsies were taken from PPD-injected sites in individuals who had a positive Mantoux test. Total RNA, without cell sorting, was DNase treated with RQ1 DNase before reverse transcription, targeting roughly 1 to 1000 ng input. Libraries were prepared from skin biopsies and whole blood to test how robust the pipeline was in samples where T cells are a minority population. Preparation of the library involved UMI-ligation and nested PCR. The ligated cDNA was amplified by four rounds of PCR, in which nested alpha and beta constant region primers were used together with the SP2 primer. For the blood and skin samples, TCR RNA was reverse transcribed with SuperScript IV using primers for the alpha and beta constant regions. Using T4 RNA ligase 1, an oligonucleotide carrying both the Illumina SP2 primer and a UMI was ligated onto the 3' end of the cDNA. The 12-nucleotide UMI was composed of two random hexamers separated by an eight-base spacer, which was included to prevent hairpin formation. From the second PCR onward, the TCR alpha and beta chain libraries were handled separately, and dual indexing was used for multiplexing. After pooling, the indexed libraries were analyzed by capillary electrophoresis and sequenced on either an Illumina MiSeq or NextSeq. PhiX DNA at about 5-7.5% was spiked into libraries to increase base diversity and improve cluster recognition. The authors processed their data as follows. Demultiplexor pulled UMIs out of read 2, joined the UMIs with the TCR sequence from read 1, and separated reads according to sample indices. Decombinator identified V and J genes and V-J junctions, assigning each TCR a five-part identifier including V and J deletions. UMIs were used by Collapsinator to correct sequencing errors and PCR amplification heterogeneity, so that a UMI-based abundance was obtained for each TCR. CDR3Translator turned identifiers into nucleotide sequence, translated that sequence into amino acids, and pulled out CDR3 regions based on terminal motifs. After normalization to the amount of input RNA, the error-corrected alpha and beta TCR counts from blood and from skin were compared. The public reads were quality trimmed at Q25 with fastp and then assembled into clones with MiXCR by TCRdb, keeping productive beta chains. Here each entry gathers all rows of one CDR3 protein and keeps the most common genes and DNA. These V and J calls derive from TCRdb rather than the authors' analysis. Counted in this sample were about 37,000 distinct CDR3 sequences; approximately 9.9% of them appeared once. The ten largest make up less than 4% of the sample.

This sequence was found in an adult in good health. The sample here was skin, taken from a tuberculin skin test site.

The nucleotide sequence is given as TGCAGTGCCGTATCCGGGACAGTGAACACTGAAGCTTTCTTT. Translated, it reads CSAVSGTVNTEAFF. The sequence joins TRBV20-1 to TRBJ1-1, with 7 central nucleotides matching TRBD1. The germline V end is reduced by 6 bases and the J end by 0 bases; junction bases left unmatched: 7. Including the terminal cysteine and phenylalanine, the CDR3 comprises 14 residues. Only CDR3 DNA is held: 42 bases, read in frame from base 1. CDR1 and CDR2 are read off the germline V gene (reference sequence) as DFQATT and SNEGSKA.